The 3 T cell receptor beta chains reported below all come from one sample, sequenced in a study of blood T cell repertoires in COVID-19 (dated by TCRdb to 2020 to 2022). The method was the immunoSEQ multiplex PCR assay. TCRdb holds this immuneACCESS table with in-frame rearrangements only. Some clones are missing; in checked studies, unresolved V genes explain under half, and the rest has no known cause. The sample yields about 36,000 clones; 81% were counted once. The top ten clones comprise 42% of the sample. Sequencing was performed on peripheral blood. These receptors came from a human donor in a cohort sampled during active or convalescent COVID-19. The donor label of this sample is uncertain.

The chain has TRBV19 and TRBJ1-2; 10 bases agree with TRBD1. The J segment lost 5 bases and the V segment lost 5 bases, leaving 2 bases of the junction unmatched. The germline V gene encodes CDR1 LNHDA and CDR2 SQIVND (reference sequence). This CDR3 is built from 13 residues. This chain's CDR3 is CASSWDRGYGYTF. The CDR3 DNA reads TGTGCCAGTAGTTGGGACAGGGGATATGGCTACACCTTC.

The genes are TRBV19 and TRBJ1-6; TRBD1 might be the D (6 bases). Trimming removed 6 bases at V and 7 bases at J, with 13 bases between. Per the germline V gene, CDR1 is LNHDA and CDR2 is SQIVND (reference sequence). The CDR3 covers 14 residues. CDR3 bases: TGTGCCAGTAGCCTTGGACAGACAAATTCACCCCTCCACTTT. This sequence encodes CASSLGQTNSPLHF.

The count of this clone is one. CDR3 DNA: TGTGCCAGCAGTGACTTAGGGCGGAGGGATAATTCACCCCTCCACTTT. This codes for CASSDLGRRDNSPLHF. The chain employs TRBV6-1 and TRBJ1-6; D remains unclear. Germline CDR1 MNHNS, CDR2 SASEGT. The CDR3 is 16 amino acids. Trimming shortened V by 3 bases and J by 5 bases, and 14 bases separated the two germline ends.